The rows below give T cell receptor beta chains drawn from one sample of a study of molecular identifiers for immune sequencing clone quantification. TCRdb itself ran the PCR reads through MiXCR, one entry per CDR3 protein. The repertoire holds 250,000 to 400,000 distinct CDR3 sequences, with roughly a fifth as singletons. Sequencing used naive CD8+ T cells from blood, with Jurkat cell RNA spiked in. These receptors were taken from a human donor in good health. Some libraries in this study had Jurkat cell RNA spiked in. The CDR3 runs from the conserved cysteine through the conserved F or W. D genes are given only for firm matches. Size is stated for part of the rows, as once, few or many counts, or as a class when the clone is expanded.

v_gene	j_gene	abundance	d_gene	CDR3aa	CDR3nt
TRBV12-3/TRBV12-4	TRBJ2-7	many	.	CASSLQNWDEQYF	TGTGCCAGCAGTCTCCAAAACTGGGACGAGCAGTACTTC
TRBV30	TRBJ2-1	many	TRBD2	CAWSKLAIEQFF	TGTGCCTGGAGTAAACTAGCGATTGAGCAGTTCTTC
TRBV9	TRBJ2-1	many	TRBD2	CASGLAGADNEQFF	TGTGCCAGTGGACTAGCGGGTGCCGACAATGAGCAGTTCTTC
TRBV7-8	TRBJ2-7	many	.	CASSFDYASSYEQYF	TGTGCCAGCAGCTTCGACTACGCTAGCTCCTACGAGCAGTACTTC
TRBV6-2/TRBV6-3	TRBJ2-1	many	.	CASTGGPEQFF	TGTGCCAGCACCGGGGGTCCCGAGCAGTTCTTC
TRBV4-1	TRBJ2-7	many	.	CASSLTQALFYEQYF	TGCGCCAGCAGTCTTACCCAGGCGCTATTCTACGAGCAGTACTTC
TRBV2	TRBJ2-2	many	.	CASSPVQAGELFF	TGTGCCAGCAGTCCTGTCCAGGCCGGGGAGCTGTTTTTT
TRBV27	TRBJ2-7	many	TRBD1	CATRQGYEQYF	TGTGCCACCAGACAGGGGTACGAGCAGTACTTC
TRBV20-1	TRBJ2-7	many	TRBD2	CSARGSSGRYEQYF	TGCAGTGCTAGAGGATCTAGCGGGAGATACGAGCAGTACTTC
TRBV4-2	TRBJ2-5	.	.	CASSQGMGLAFLYQETQHF	TGTGCCAGCAGCCAAGGAATGGGTCTAGCGTTTCTGTACCAAGAGACCCAGCACTTC
TRBV28	TRBJ2-7	.	TRBD2	CASSLFGLAGHEQYF	TGTGCCAGCAGTTTATTTGGACTAGCGGGACACGAGCAGTACTTC
TRBV7-9	TRBJ2-1	many	.	CASSPGGISSYNEQFF	TGTGCCAGCAGTCCCGGGGGTATCAGCTCCTACAATGAGCAGTTCTTC
TRBV28	TRBJ1-4	many	TRBD1	CATRTGNEKLFF	TGTGCCACCAGGACAGGGAATGAAAAACTGTTTTTT
TRBV7-9	TRBJ2-7	many	.	CASSLPGVGEQYF	TGTGCCAGCAGCTTACCAGGGGTTGGCGAGCAGTACTTC
TRBV7-6	TRBJ1-1	many	.	CASSLGAVMNTEAFF	TGTGCCAGCAGCTTAGGGGCAGTCATGAACACTGAAGCTTTCTTT
TRBV15	TRBJ2-7	many	.	CATSRQTGYHYEQYF	TGTGCCACCAGCAGACAAACAGGGTACCACTACGAGCAGTACTTC
TRBV25-1	TRBJ2-7	many	.	CASSVMGYEQYF	TGTGCCAGCAGTGTGATGGGTTACGAGCAGTACTTC
TRBV7-9	TRBJ2-5	many	.	CASSPEGSPAETQYF	TGTGCCAGCAGCCCCGAGGGCAGCCCAGCAGAGACCCAGTACTTC
TRBV10-2	TRBJ2-3	few	TRBD2	CASSDWRGASTDTQYF	TGCGCCAGCAGTGATTGGCGGGGGGCTAGCACAGATACGCAGTATTTT
TRBV6-2/TRBV6-3	TRBJ2-3	many	.	CASRHIRDTQYF	TGTGCCAGCAGGCATATACGAGATACGCAGTATTTT
TRBV27	TRBJ2-7	once	TRBD2	CASSSEAGGAPGQYF	TGTGCCAGCAGTTCAGAAGCGGGAGGGGCACCCGGGCAGTACTTC
TRBV30	TRBJ2-7	.	.	CAWANGASTTYEQYF	TGTGCCTGGGCAAACGGGGCCAGCACTACCTACGAGCAGTACTTC
TRBV7-3	TRBJ2-3	.	TRBD2	CASSLKAGGTDTQYF	TGTGCCAGCAGCTTAAAAGCGGGAGGCACAGATACGCAGTATTTT